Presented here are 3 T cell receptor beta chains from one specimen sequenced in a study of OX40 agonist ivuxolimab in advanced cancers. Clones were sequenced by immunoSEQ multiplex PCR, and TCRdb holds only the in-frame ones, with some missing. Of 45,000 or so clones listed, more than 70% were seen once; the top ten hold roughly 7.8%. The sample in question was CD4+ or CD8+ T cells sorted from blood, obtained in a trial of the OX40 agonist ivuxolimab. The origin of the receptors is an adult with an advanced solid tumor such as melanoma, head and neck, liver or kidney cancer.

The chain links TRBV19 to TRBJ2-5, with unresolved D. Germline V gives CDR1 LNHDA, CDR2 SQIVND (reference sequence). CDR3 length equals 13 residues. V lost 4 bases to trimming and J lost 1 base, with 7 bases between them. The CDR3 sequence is CASSNDIQETQYF. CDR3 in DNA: TGTGCCAGTAGTAATGACATCCAAGAGACCCAGTACTTC. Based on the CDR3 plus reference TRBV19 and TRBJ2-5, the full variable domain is DGGITQSPKYLFRKEGQNVTLSCEQNLNHDAMYWYRQDPGQGLRLIYYSQIVNDFQKGDIAEGYSVSREKKESFPLTVTSAQKNPTAFYLCASSNDIQETQYFGPGTRLLVL.

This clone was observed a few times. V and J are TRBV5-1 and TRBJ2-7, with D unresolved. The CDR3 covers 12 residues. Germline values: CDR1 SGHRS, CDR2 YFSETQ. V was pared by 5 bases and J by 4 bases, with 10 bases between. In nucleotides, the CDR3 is TGCGCCAGCAGTCCCACACAGTACGAGCAGTACTTC. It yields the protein CASSPTQYEQYF.

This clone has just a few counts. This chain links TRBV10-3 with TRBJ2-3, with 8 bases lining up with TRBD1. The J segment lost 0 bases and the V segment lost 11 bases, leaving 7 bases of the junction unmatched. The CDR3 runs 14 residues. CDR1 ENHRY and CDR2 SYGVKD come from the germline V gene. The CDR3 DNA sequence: TGTGCCGTGCAGGGGGCGGTCAGCACAGATACGCAGTATTTT. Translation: CAVQGAVSTDTQYF.